These T cell receptor beta chains were read from a single sample in a study of cytomegalovirus exposure and HLA in healthy donors. Sequencing used immunoSEQ multiplex PCR; TCRdb keeps in-frame clones, though not all of them. The sample comprises about 150,000 clones, more than 75% of which are singletons, and around 7.2% rests with the top ten. The material sequenced was PBMCs. These receptors all stem from a man under 40 in good health and CMV-seropositive. Each CDR3 is given with its conserved first and last residue. D genes are given only for firm matches. Clone size, where shown, is once, few, many, or a class for clones that have expanded.

D gene	clone size	V gene	J gene	CDR3 protein	CDR3 DNA
-	-	TRBV6-1	TRBJ1-1	CASLGSPFMNTEAFF	TGTGCCAGTCTCGGGTCACCTTTCATGAACACTGAAGCTTTCTTT
TRBD2	-	TRBV28	TRBJ2-7	CASSLVTSGRLYEQYF	TGTGCCAGCAGTTTAGTGACTAGCGGGAGACTCTACGAGCAGTACTTC
TRBD2	-	TRBV4-3	TRBJ2-1	CASSSSASGAFRNEQFF	TGCGCCAGCAGCTCCTCGGCTAGCGGGGCCTTTAGGAATGAGCAGTTCTTC
TRBD1	-	TRBV10-3	TRBJ2-2	CAIMAGTGNTGELFF	TGTGCCATCATGGCCGGGACAGGGAACACCGGGGAGCTGTTTTTT
-	-	TRBV6-1	TRBJ1-5	CASSVRVGQPQHF	TGTGCCAGCAGTGTCAGGGTCGGTCAGCCCCAGCATTTT
TRBD1	-	TRBV5-1	TRBJ1-3	CASSRTGEVTGNTIYF	TGCGCCAGCAGCCGTACAGGGGAAGTAACTGGAAACACCATATATTTT
TRBD1	few	TRBV4-1	TRBJ1-4	CASSRQGATNEKLFF	TGCGCCAGCAGCCGGCAGGGGGCAACTAATGAAAAACTGTTTTTT
-	-	TRBV11-1	TRBJ1-1	CASSLVRGRRTEAFF	TGTGCCAGCAGCTTAGTTCGGGGGAGGCGAACTGAAGCTTTCTTT
-	few	TRBV7-3	TRBJ2-3	CASSLTGGDTDTQYF	TGTGCCAGCAGCTTAACAGGAGGGGACACAGATACGCAGTATTTT
TRBD1	once	TRBV5-4	TRBJ1-3	CASSKDRGQGNTIYF	TGTGCCAGCAGCAAGGACAGGGGGCAAGGAAACACCATATATTTT
-	few	TRBV28	TRBJ1-1	CAGNNQLNTEAFF	TGTGCCGGCAACAACCAATTGAACACTGAAGCTTTCTTT
-	few	TRBV5-4	TRBJ2-7	CASSPGLTYEQYF	TGTGCCAGCAGCCCGGGACTTACCTACGAGCAGTACTTC
-	-	TRBV28	TRBJ1-5	CASSRMSNQPQHF	TGTGCCAGCAGCCGTATGAGCAATCAGCCCCAGCATTTT
TRBD1	-	TRBV19	TRBJ2-5	CASSKGAGQGGETQYF	TGTGCCAGTAGTAAGGGAGCTGGACAGGGTGGAGAGACCCAGTACTTC
-	-	TRBV27	TRBJ1-3	CASALGVSGNTIYF	TGTGCCAGCGCCCTCGGGGTCTCTGGAAACACCATATATTTT
-	once	TRBV7-8	TRBJ1-1	CASSRIRENTEAFF	TGTGCCAGCAGCCGAATCCGAGAGAACACTGAAGCTTTCTTT
TRBD1	few	TRBV9	TRBJ2-5	CASSFTGVLGETQYF	TGTGCCAGCAGCTTCACAGGGGTCCTGGGTGAGACCCAGTACTTC
TRBD2	-	TRBV28	TRBJ2-5	CASSFSGVGGETQYF	TGTGCCAGCAGCTTTAGCGGGGTCGGAGGGGAGACCCAGTACTTC
TRBD1	-	TRBV6-5	TRBJ1-1	CASSRDRKAFF	TGTGCCAGCAGCCGGGACAGAAAAGCTTTCTTT
-	-	TRBV27	TRBJ1-4	CATSRGSFDGERLFF	TGTGCCACCAGTCGGGGGTCATTTGATGGTGAAAGACTGTTTTTT
-	once	TRBV29-1	TRBJ1-3	CSVESPEDGNTIYF	TGCAGCGTTGAAAGTCCGGAGGATGGAAACACCATATATTTT
-	-	TRBV7-7	TRBJ2-5	CASSLELGSKETQYF	TGTGCCAGCAGTCTAGAGCTGGGTTCCAAAGAGACCCAGTACTTC
-	-	TRBV7-2	TRBJ2-7	CASSPSSYEQYF	TGTGCCAGCAGCCCCAGCTCCTACGAGCAGTACTTC
-	-	TRBV6-5	TRBJ1-1	CASSPGHLNTEAFF	TGTGCCAGCTCCCCGGGACACTTGAACACTGAAGCTTTCTTT
-	-	TRBV5-6	TRBJ1-2	CASSFKTVNYGYTF	TGTGCCAGCAGCTTCAAGACAGTTAACTATGGCTACACCTTC
TRBD1	-	TRBV4-3	TRBJ1-1	CASSQQGQGQLQAFF	TGCGCCAGCAGCCAACAAGGACAGGGGCAATTACAAGCTTTCTTT
TRBD1	-	TRBV19	TRBJ2-1	CASSPRTGGPSNEQFF	TGTGCCAGTAGTCCCCGGACAGGTGGACCTAGCAATGAGCAGTTCTTC
TRBD2	-	TRBV2	TRBJ2-7	CASRVERTSSYEQYF	TGTGCCAGCAGAGTAGAGCGGACTAGCTCCTACGAGCAGTACTTC
TRBD2	-	TRBV2	TRBJ2-1	CASSREGLAGGNEQFF	TGTGCCAGCAGTCGAGAGGGACTAGCGGGAGGAAATGAGCAGTTCTTC
-	few	TRBV28	TRBJ2-1	CASSPDSVDNEQFF	TGTGCCAGCAGTCCGGACTCGGTAGACAATGAGCAGTTCTTC
-	-	TRBV19	TRBJ1-1	CASTPPGPGGGVEAFF	TGTGCCAGTACTCCCCCGGGCCCGGGGGGCGGGGTGGAAGCTTTCTTT
-	once	TRBV2	TRBJ2-2	CASSPLGGGNTGELFF	TGTGCCAGCAGTCCCCTGGGGGGTGGGAACACCGGGGAGCTGTTTTTT
TRBD1	-	TRBV4-1	TRBJ1-1	CASSQPGTGAEAFF	TGCGCCAGCAGCCAACCCGGGACAGGGGCCGAAGCTTTCTTT
TRBD2	-	TRBV29-1	TRBJ2-1	CSVGTSGGRPYNEQFF	TGCAGCGTCGGGACTAGCGGGGGCCGACCCTACAATGAGCAGTTCTTC
-	-	TRBV2	TRBJ2-7	CASRPTGSYEQYF	TGTGCCAGCAGACCCACAGGCTCCTACGAGCAGTACTTC
-	-	TRBV7-8	TRBJ1-2	CASSTDSNYGYTF	TGTGCCAGCAGTACCGACTCAAACTATGGCTACACCTTC
TRBD1	-	TRBV7-3	TRBJ2-3	CASSSTGIFTDTQYF	TGTGCCAGCAGCTCGACAGGGATATTCACAGATACGCAGTATTTT
-	few	TRBV10-3	TRBJ2-7	CAISEPNTGSYEQYF	TGTGCCATCAGTGAACCGAACACGGGGTCCTACGAGCAGTACTTC
TRBD1	-	TRBV18	TRBJ2-5	CASSSGTQGGETQYF	TGTGCCAGCTCTTCCGGGACACAGGGGGGAGAGACCCAGTACTTC
-	-	TRBV2	TRBJ2-7	CASNDEGVAYEQYF	TGTGCCAGCAACGACGAGGGGGTCGCCTACGAGCAGTACTTC
-	-	TRBV6-4	TRBJ2-2	CASSAQANTGELFF	TGTGCCAGCAGTGCACAGGCTAACACCGGGGAGCTGTTTTTT
TRBD1	-	TRBV30	TRBJ2-1	CACVRDRVNEQFF	TGTGCCTGCGTCCGGGACAGGGTCAATGAGCAGTTCTTC
-	-	TRBV18	TRBJ1-1	CASSPSPGNTEAFF	TGTGCCAGCTCACCATCCCCAGGGAACACTGAAGCTTTCTTT
-	-	TRBV30	TRBJ1-2	CAWSLNYGYTF	TGTGCCTGGAGTCTTAACTATGGCTACACCTTC
TRBD2	-	TRBV19	TRBJ2-3	CASSVRGGLTDTQYF	TGTGCCAGTAGTGTTCGGGGGGGCCTGACAGATACGCAGTATTTT
-	-	TRBV27	TRBJ2-1	CASSWDIYNEQFF	TGTGCCAGCAGTTGGGACATCTACAATGAGCAGTTCTTC
-	-	TRBV27	TRBJ1-1	CAVGARTEAFF	TGTGCGGTGGGGGCGCGCACTGAAGCTTTCTTT
-	few	TRBV7-8	TRBJ1-2	CASSLSAARGSNYGYTF	TGTGCCAGCAGCTTAAGCGCCGCGAGGGGGTCGAACTATGGCTACACCTTC
TRBD1	-	TRBV4-1	TRBJ2-1	CASSQVPGGVSYNEQFF	TGCGCCAGCAGCCAAGTTCCAGGGGGCGTCTCCTACAATGAGCAGTTCTTC
TRBD2	-	TRBV7-3	TRBJ2-7	CASSPLAGADSSYEQYF	TGTGCCAGCAGCCCACTAGCGGGGGCCGATAGCTCCTACGAGCAGTACTTC
-	-	TRBV6-1	TRBJ2-3	CASSGAGLLPSDTQYF	TGTGCCAGCAGTGGCGCGGGCCTCTTGCCGTCAGATACGCAGTATTTT
-	-	TRBV7-9	TRBJ2-1	CASSFTREVPYNEQFF	TGTGCCAGCTCCTTTACTAGGGAAGTCCCCTACAATGAGCAGTTCTTC
TRBD1	-	TRBV30	TRBJ1-2	CAWMTGGRAPYGYTF	TGTGCCTGGATGACAGGGGGTAGGGCTCCCTATGGCTACACCTTC
TRBD1	-	TRBV11-2	TRBJ1-1	CASSRWDSLSEAFF	TGTGCCAGCAGCAGATGGGACAGCCTCTCTGAAGCTTTCTTT
TRBD1	-	TRBV27	TRBJ2-1	CASKLRTGSNNEQFF	TGTGCCAGCAAACTTAGGACAGGCTCTAACAATGAGCAGTTCTTC
-	-	TRBV7-2	TRBJ2-1	CASSKGTYNEQFF	TGTGCCAGCAGCAAAGGGACATACAATGAGCAGTTCTTC